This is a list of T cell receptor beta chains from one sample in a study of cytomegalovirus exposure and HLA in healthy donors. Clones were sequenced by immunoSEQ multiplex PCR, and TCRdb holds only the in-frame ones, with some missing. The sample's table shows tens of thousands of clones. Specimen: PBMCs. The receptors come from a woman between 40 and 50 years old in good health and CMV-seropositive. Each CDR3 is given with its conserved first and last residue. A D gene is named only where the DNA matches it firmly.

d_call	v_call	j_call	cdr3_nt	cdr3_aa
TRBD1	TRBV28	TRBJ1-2	TGTGCCAGCAGTGGGGACAGGGGGCGTTCGAATGGCTACACCTTC	CASSGDRGRSNGYTF
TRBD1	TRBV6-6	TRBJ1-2	TGTGCCAGCAGTTACCGGACAGGGGGCTTGTCTGGCTACACCTTC	CASSYRTGGLSGYTF
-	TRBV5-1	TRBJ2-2	TGCGCCAGCAGCCCCAGAAGGGGGGGTAACACCGGGGAGCTGTTTTTT	CASSPRRGGNTGELFF
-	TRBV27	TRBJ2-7	TGTGCCAGCGGATCACAGTTCCTAGCGAGAGCCTACGAGCAGTACTTC	CASGSQFLARAYEQYF
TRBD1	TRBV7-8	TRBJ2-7	TGTGCCTGCAGCCTGTCCGGGACAGGGACCTACGAGCAGTACTTC	CACSLSGTGTYEQYF
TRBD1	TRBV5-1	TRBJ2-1	TGCGCCAGCAGATTGAGGACAGGGTCGGATGAGCAGTTCTTC	CASRLRTGSDEQFF
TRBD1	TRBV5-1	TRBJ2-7	TGCGCCAGCAGCACCGGGACAGAAGGAGGCGAGCAGTACTTC	CASSTGTEGGEQYF
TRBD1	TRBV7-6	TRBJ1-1	TGTGCCAGCAGCTTACAGGGGGCGAGCACTGAAGCTTTCTTT	CASSLQGASTEAFF
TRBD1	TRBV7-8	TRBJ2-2	TGTGCCAGCAGCCTCTCTCTTGGGACAGGGGACACCGGGGAGCTGTTTTTT	CASSLSLGTGDTGELFF
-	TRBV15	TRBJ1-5	TGTGCCACCAGCATTTTCCCAGGGGAGAAGAGCAATCAGTCCCAGCATTTT	CATSIFPGEKSNQSQHF
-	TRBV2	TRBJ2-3	TGTGCCAGCAGTGAAGTCCTCAGCGCAGATACGCAGTATTTT	CASSEVLSADTQYF
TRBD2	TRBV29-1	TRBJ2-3	TGCAGCGTTGTTCGGGGGGTCGGGAACACAGATACGCAGTATTTT	CSVVRGVGNTDTQYF
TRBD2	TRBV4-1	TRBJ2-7	TGCGCCAGCAGCCAACCGACTAGCGCTACCTACGAGCAGTACTTC	CASSQPTSATYEQYF
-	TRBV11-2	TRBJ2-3	TGTGCCAGCAGCTTAGAAGCCGGCAGGTCAAGCACAGATACGCAGTATTTT	CASSLEAGRSSTDTQYF
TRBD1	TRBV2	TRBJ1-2	TGTGCCAGCAGGTACCAAACAGGGGTTTACTATGGCTACACCTTC	CASRYQTGVYYGYTF
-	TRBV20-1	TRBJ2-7	TGCAGTGCTACTCGAACTAGCGAGCAGTACTTC	CSATRTSEQYF
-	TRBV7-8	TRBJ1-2	TGTGCCAGCAGCAGCCTAGGAGGGGGGGAAGGCTACACCTTC	CASSSLGGGEGYTF
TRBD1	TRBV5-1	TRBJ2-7	TGCGCCAGCAGCGTGGACAGGGGTGTCGAGCAGTACTTC	CASSVDRGVEQYF
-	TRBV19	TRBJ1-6	TGTGCCAGTAGTCCGCCAGAAGGACAGAGGGCTTCACCCCTCCACTTT	CASSPPEGQRASPLHF
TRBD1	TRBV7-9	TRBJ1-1	TGTGCCAGCAGCTTACTGACAGGGAGGACTGAAGCTTTCTTT	CASSLLTGRTEAFF
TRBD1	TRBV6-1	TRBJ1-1	TGTGCCAGCAGTGGACTAAGGACAGGGCGGTGGAACACTGAAGCTTTCTTT	CASSGLRTGRWNTEAFF
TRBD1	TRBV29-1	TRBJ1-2	TGCAGCGTAAAGACAGGGTATGGCTACACCTTC	CSVKTGYGYTF
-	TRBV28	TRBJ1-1	TGTGCCAGCAGTTTACAGGACAGTGAAGCTTTCTTT	CASSLQDSEAFF
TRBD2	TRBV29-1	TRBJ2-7	TGCAGCGTTGAAGAAACGGGAGGGCCGCACGAGCAGTACTTC	CSVEETGGPHEQYF
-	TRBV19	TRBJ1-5	TGTGCCAGTACCTCACAGGTCTTGAGCAATCAGCCCCAGCATTTT	CASTSQVLSNQPQHF
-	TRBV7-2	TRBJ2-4	TGTGCCAGCAGCTTACGGTTCGGTTCGGCAGGTCTAGCCAAAAACATTCAGTACTTC	CASSLRFGSAGLAKNIQYF
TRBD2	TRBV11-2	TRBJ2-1	TGTGCCAGCAGCAGCCCCGGGACTAGCGGACACAATGAGCAGTTCTTC	CASSSPGTSGHNEQFF
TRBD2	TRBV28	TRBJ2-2	TGTGCCAGCAGTGAAATACTAGCGGGAGTTTTCACCGGGGAGCTGTTTTTT	CASSEILAGVFTGELFF
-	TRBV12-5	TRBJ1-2	TGTGCTAGTGGCCCGGGAGGGGGATCTTTATATGGCTACACCTTC	CASGPGGGSLYGYTF
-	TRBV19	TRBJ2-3	TGTGCCAGTAGTCGTACAGGGGGGGGCGGAACAGATACGCAGTATTTT	CASSRTGGGGTDTQYF
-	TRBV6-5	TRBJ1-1	TGTGCCAGCAGTTACAGGGAGGGGATCACTGAAGCTTTCTTT	CASSYREGITEAFF
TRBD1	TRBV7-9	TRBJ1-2	TGTGCCAGCAGCCTCCAGACAGGGGGCGGCGACTATGGCTACACCTTC	CASSLQTGGGDYGYTF
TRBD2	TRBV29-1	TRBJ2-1	TGCAGCGCCCAACTAGCGGGACAATACAATGAGCAGCTCTTC	CSAQLAGQYNEQLF
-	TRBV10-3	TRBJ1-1	TGTGCCATCAAATTTGACAGGACCACGGAAGCTTTCTTT	CAIKFDRTTEAFF
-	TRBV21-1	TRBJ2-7	TGTGCCAGCAGCCCCCGGACAGGGTCTTACGAGCAGTACTTC	CASSPRTGSYEQYF
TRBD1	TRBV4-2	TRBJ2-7	TGTGCCAGCAGCCAAGAACCAGGACAGGGCTACGACGAGCAGTACTTC	CASSQEPGQGYDEQYF
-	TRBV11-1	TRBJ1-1	TGTGCCAGCAGCTCACGGCTATGGGGCCCAGGGAACACTGAAGCTTTCTTT	CASSSRLWGPGNTEAFF
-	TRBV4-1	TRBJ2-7	TGCGCCAGCAGCCAAGATTTTGGGACTTCAAGACCGTCGTCCTACGAGCAGTACTTC	CASSQDFGTSRPSSYEQYF
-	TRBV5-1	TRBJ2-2	TGCGCCAGCAGCTGGGCGGCAGGGTCCACCGGGGAGCTGTTTTTT	CASSWAAGSTGELFF
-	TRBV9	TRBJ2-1	TGTGCCAGCAGCGCTGGAGGGGGGGCTTACAATGAGCAGTTCTTC	CASSAGGGAYNEQFF
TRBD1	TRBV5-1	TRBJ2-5	TGCGCCAGCAGACAAGGGACAGGGCGGGAGACCCAGTACTTC	CASRQGTGRETQYF
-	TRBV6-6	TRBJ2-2	TGTGCCAGCAAACCGGGGACACCCACCGGGGAGCTGTTTTTT	CASKPGTPTGELFF
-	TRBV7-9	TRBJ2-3	TGTGCCAGCAGCAGGGGAGGAGGCCATAGCACAGATACGCAGTATTTT	CASSRGGGHSTDTQYF
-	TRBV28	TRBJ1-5	TGTGCCAGCACGGGACTCGGGAGCAATCAGCCCCAGCATTTT	CASTGLGSNQPQHF
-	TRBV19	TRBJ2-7	TGTGCTTCGAGGGTTGGCAACGAGCAGTACTTC	CASRVGNEQYF
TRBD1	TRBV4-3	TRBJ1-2	TGCGCCAGCAGCCAAGGTAACAGGGGATATGGCTACACCTTC	CASSQGNRGYGYTF
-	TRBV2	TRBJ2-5	TGTGCCAGCAGTGAATCAGGGGTTGGGGAGACCCAGTACTTC	CASSESGVGETQYF
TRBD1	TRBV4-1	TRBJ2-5	TGCGCCAGCAGCCCAAAACCGGGACAGGGGGGTCTAAAGGAAGAGACCCAGTACTTC	CASSPKPGQGGLKEETQYF
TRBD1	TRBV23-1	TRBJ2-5	TGCGCCAGCAGTCCCGGGACAGGGAGGGGGGAGACCCAGTACTTC	CASSPGTGRGETQYF
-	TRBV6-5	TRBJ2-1	TGTGCCAGCAGTTACTCATCGGCTAGAGGGCAGTTCTTC	CASSYSSARGQFF
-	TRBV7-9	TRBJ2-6	TGTGCCAGCAGCTTAGGATCCCCTTCCCCAGGAACTGGGGCCAACGTCCTGACTTTC	CASSLGSPSPGTGANVLTF
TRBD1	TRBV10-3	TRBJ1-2	TGTGCCATCAGTGGACAGGGGACCTATGGCTACACCTTC	CAISGQGTYGYTF